The present T cell receptor (beta chain) was sequenced within a study of T cell changes during pregnancy in multiple sclerosis. This CDR3 is built from 17 residues. Deletions cut 0 bases from V and 3 bases from J, with 17 bases between. The germline V gene has CDR1 GTSNPN and CDR2 SVGIG (reference sequence). Using immunoSEQ multiplex PCR, the repertoire was profiled, and TCRdb retains in-frame clones only, with some absent. The profile shows tens of thousands of clones, approximately 90% of them singletons. The chain recombines TRBV30 with TRBJ1-4; perhaps TRBD1 as D (5 bases). This receptor was identified in a female donor with multiple sclerosis, enrolled in a pregnancy study. Sequencing was performed on CD8+ T cells from peripheral blood mononuclear cells, taken in the third trimester of pregnancy. The DNA for the CDR3 is TGTGCCTGGAGTGTACCGGGAGGGGCCAGGGCTAATGAAAAACTGTTTTTT. It encodes CAWSVPGGARANEKLFF.